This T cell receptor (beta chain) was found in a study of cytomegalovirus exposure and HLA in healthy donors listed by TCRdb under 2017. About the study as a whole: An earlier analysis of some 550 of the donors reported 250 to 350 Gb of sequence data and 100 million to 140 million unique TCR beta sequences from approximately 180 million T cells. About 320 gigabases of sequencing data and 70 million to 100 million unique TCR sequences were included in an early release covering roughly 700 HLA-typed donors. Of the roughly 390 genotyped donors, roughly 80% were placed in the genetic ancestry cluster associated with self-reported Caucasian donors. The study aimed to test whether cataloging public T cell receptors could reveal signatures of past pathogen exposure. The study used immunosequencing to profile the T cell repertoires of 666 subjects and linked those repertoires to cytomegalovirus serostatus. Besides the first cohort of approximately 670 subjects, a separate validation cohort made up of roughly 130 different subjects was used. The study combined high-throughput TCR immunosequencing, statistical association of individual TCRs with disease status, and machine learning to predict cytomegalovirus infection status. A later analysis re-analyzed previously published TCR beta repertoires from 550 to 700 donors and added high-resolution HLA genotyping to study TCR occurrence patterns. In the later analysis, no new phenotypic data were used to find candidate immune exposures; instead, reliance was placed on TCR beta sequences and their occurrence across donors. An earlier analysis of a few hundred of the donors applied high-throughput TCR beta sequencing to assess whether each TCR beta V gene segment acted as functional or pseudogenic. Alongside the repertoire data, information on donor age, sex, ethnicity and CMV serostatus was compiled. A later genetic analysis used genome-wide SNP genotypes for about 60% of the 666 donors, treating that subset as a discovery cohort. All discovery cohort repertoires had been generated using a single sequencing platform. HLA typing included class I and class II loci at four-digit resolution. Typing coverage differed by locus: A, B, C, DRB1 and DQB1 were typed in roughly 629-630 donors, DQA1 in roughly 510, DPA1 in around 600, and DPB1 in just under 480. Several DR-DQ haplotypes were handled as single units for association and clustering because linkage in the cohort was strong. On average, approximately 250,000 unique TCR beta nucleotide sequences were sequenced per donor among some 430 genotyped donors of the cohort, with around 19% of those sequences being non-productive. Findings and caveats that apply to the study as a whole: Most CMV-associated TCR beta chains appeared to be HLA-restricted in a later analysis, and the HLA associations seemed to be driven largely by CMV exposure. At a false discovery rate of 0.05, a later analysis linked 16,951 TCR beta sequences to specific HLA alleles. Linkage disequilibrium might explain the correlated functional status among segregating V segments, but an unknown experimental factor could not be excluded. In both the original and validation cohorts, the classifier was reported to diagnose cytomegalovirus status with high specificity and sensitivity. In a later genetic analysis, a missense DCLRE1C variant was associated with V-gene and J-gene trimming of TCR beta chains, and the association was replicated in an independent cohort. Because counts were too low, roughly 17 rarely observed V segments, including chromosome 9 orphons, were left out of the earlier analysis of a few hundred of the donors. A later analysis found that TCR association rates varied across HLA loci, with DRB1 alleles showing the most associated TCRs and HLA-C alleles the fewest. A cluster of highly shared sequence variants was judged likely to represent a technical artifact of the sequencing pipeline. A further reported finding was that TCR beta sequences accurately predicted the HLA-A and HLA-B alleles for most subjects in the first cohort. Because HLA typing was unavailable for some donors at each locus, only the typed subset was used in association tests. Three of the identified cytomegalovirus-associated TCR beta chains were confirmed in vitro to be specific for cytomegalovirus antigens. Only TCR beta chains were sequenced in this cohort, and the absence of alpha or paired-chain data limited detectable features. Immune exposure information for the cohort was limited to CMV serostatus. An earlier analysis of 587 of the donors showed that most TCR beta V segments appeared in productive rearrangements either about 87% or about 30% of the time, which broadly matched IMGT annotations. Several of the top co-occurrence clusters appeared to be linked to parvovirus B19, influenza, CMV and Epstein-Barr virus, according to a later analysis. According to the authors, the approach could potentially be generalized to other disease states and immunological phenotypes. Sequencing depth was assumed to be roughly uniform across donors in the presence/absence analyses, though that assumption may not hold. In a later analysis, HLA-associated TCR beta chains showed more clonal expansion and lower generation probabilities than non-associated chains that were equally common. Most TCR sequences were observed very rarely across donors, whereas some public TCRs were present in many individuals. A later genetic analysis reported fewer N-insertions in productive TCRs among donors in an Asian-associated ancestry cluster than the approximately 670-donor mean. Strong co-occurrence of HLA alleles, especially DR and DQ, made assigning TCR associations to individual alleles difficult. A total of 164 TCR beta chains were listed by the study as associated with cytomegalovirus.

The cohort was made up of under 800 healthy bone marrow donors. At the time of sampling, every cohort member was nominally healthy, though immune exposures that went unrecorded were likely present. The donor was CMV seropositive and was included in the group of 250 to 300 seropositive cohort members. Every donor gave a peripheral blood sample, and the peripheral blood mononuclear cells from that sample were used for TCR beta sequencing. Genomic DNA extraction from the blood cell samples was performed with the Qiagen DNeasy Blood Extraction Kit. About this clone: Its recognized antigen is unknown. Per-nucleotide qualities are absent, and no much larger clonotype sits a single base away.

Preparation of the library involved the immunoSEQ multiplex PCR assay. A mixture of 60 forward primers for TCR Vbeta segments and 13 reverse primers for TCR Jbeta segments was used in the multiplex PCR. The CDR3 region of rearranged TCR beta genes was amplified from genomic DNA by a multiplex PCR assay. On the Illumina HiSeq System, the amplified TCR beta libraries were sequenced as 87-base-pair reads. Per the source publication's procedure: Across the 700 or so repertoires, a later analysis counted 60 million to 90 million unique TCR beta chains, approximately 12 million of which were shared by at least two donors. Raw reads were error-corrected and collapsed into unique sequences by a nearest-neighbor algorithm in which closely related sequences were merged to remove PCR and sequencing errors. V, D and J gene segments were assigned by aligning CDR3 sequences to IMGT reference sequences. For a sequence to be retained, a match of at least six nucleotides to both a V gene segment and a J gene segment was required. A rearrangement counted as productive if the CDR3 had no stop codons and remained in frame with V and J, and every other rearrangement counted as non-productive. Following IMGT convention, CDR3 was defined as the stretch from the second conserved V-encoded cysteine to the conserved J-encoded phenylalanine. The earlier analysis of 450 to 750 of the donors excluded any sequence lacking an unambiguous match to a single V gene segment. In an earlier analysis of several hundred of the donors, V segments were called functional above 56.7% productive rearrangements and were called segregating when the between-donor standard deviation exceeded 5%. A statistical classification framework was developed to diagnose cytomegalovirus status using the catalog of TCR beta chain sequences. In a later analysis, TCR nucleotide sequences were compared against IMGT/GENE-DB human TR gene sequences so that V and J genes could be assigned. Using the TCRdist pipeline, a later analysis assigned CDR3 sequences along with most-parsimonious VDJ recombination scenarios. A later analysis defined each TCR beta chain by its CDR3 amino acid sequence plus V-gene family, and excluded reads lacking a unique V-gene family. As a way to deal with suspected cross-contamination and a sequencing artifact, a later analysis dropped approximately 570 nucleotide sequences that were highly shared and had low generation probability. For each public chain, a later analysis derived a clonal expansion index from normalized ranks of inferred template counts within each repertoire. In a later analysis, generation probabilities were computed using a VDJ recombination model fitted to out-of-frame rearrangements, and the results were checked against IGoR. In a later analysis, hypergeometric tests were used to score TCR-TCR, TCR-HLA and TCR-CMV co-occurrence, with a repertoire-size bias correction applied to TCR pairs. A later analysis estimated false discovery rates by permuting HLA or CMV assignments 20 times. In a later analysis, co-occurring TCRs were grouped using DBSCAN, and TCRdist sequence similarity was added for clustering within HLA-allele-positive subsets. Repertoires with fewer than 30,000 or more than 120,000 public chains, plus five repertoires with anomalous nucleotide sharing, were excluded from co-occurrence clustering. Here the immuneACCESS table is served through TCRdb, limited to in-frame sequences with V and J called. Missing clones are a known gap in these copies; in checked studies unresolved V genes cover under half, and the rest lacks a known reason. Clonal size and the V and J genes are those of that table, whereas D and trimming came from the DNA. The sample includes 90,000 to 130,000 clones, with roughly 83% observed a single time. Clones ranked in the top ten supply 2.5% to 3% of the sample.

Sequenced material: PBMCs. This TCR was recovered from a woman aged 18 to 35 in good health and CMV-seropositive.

The CDR3 protein is CASSFTGLASTDTQYF. The DNA is as follows: TGCGCCAGCAGCTTTACGGGACTAGCGAGCACAGATACGCAGTATTTT. Recombination connected TRBV5-1 to TRBJ2-3; 10 of the junction bases match TRBD2. V ends up 2 bases short and J 0 bases short, with an unmatched junction base count of 3. The CDR3 numbers 16 residues from cysteine through phenylalanine. Of the read, only the CDR3 DNA is kept; its 48 bases are in frame from base 1. As encoded in the germline V gene, CDR1 is SGHRS while CDR2 is YFSETQ.